Listed below are T cell receptor beta chains from one sample, sequenced in a study of T cell repertoires in ileal Crohn's disease. The method was immunoSEQ multiplex PCR; TCRdb's version includes in-frame clones alone and lacks a portion of them. The repertoire holds about 11,000 clones, with more than 60% as singletons. Sequencing used ileal tissue. The receptors were sampled from an adult with Crohn's disease. Both conserved end residues are part of each CDR3. The order of the fields is J gene, D gene, clone size, V gene, CDR3 protein, CDR3 DNA. A D gene is named only where the DNA matches it firmly. Some rows mark clone size as missing; the rest say once, few, many or name a class of expanded clone.

TRBJ2-3 | TRBD2 | - | TRBV7-9 | CASSSRLAGTDTQYF | TGTGCCAGCAGCTCCCGACTAGCGGGCACAGATACGCAGTATTTT
TRBJ2-7 | - | few | TRBV7-7 | CASSSQGTNEQYF | TGTGCCAGCAGCTCACAGGGAACTAACGAGCAGTACTTC
TRBJ1-1 | - | few | TRBV10-2 | CASSEYRALNTEAFF | TGCGCCAGCAGTGAGTACAGGGCCTTGAACACTGAAGCTTTCTTT
TRBJ2-7 | - | - | TRBV1 | CTSSQGKGEDYEQYF | TGCACCAGCAGCCAAGGAAAAGGGGAAGACTACGAGCAGTACTTC
TRBJ1-1 | - | - | TRBV4-3 | CASSQDQTGGAFF | TGCGCCAGCAGCCAAGATCAAACGGGTGGCGCTTTCTTT
TRBJ1-2 | TRBD1 | once | TRBV18 | CASSPGTAFGRGGYTF | TGTGCCAGCTCACCAGGGACAGCGTTCGGCCGGGGTGGCTACACCTTC
TRBJ2-7 | TRBD2 | - | TRBV11-3 | CASTIPGGSGEQYF | TGTGCCAGCACCATCCCGGGGGGGTCGGGCGAGCAGTACTTC
TRBJ2-3 | TRBD2 | - | TRBV9 | CASSRTVSGGAGTDTQYF | TGTGCCAGCAGTCGTACCGTTAGCGGGGGGGCTGGTACAGATACGCAGTATTTT
TRBJ1-1 | TRBD1 | - | TRBV12-5 | CASGLPPSDRVYTEAFF | TGTGCTAGTGGTTTGCCACCATCGGACAGGGTGTACACTGAAGCTTTCTTT
TRBJ1-1 | TRBD1 | - | TRBV4-3 | CASSHLTGPGGNTEAFF | TGCGCCAGCAGCCACTTGACGGGGCCAGGGGGGAACACTGAAGCTTTCTTT
TRBJ2-3 | TRBD2 | - | TRBV15 | CATSRGIAGGPDTQYF | TGTGCCACCAGCAGAGGAATTGCGGGGGGGCCAGATACGCAGTATTTT
TRBJ2-5 | TRBD1 | - | TRBV7-7 | CASSPTGGRETQYF | TGTGCTAGCAGCCCTACAGGGGGTAGAGAGACCCAGTACTTC
TRBJ2-1 | - | - | TRBV7-9 | CASSGGGTPSSYNEQFF | TGTGCCAGCAGCGGAGGAGGGACCCCGAGCTCCTACAATGAGCAGTTCTTC
TRBJ2-7 | - | - | TRBV11-3 | CASSLDVNNTTRQYF | TGTGCCAGCAGCTTAGATGTGAATAATACGACTCGACAGTACTTC
TRBJ1-1 | - | - | TRBV27 | CASSTRTAEAFF | TGTGCCAGCAGTACCAGGACAGCTGAAGCTTTCTTT
TRBJ2-1 | TRBD2 | once | TRBV19 | CASSIGLLAGDEQFF | TGTGCCAGTAGTATAGGACTACTAGCGGGGGATGAGCAGTTCTTC
TRBJ1-4 | TRBD1 | - | TRBV19 | CASRPGQRNEKLFF | TGTGCCAGTAGACCGGGACAGCGGAATGAAAAACTGTTTTTT
TRBJ2-1 | TRBD1 | - | TRBV19 | CASRQGQTFYNEQFF | TGTGCCAGTAGGCAGGGACAGACTTTCTACAATGAGCAGTTCTTC
TRBJ2-7 | - | - | TRBV19 | CASRRTRGAYEQYF | TGTGCCAGTAGGAGGACTCGGGGAGCCTACGAGCAGTACTTC
TRBJ1-1 | - | - | TRBV6-5 | CASSLRTASMNTEAFF | TGTGCCAGCAGTTTAAGGACAGCATCCATGAACACTGAAGCTTTCTTT
TRBJ1-3 | - | - | TRBV7-6 | CASSFSGAHTIYF | TGTGCCAGCAGCTTTTCAGGGGCTCACACCATATATTTT
TRBJ2-3 | - | - | TRBV29-1 | CSSGKTSTDTQYF | TGCAGCTCGGGGAAAACTAGCACAGATACGCAGTATTTT
TRBJ1-6 | TRBD1 | - | TRBV5-6 | CASSPETGGAGYNSPLHF | TGTGCCAGCAGTCCCGAGACAGGGGGCGCGGGATATAATTCACCCCTCCACTTT
TRBJ1-2 | TRBD1 | - | TRBV30 | CAGRDRGRDYGYTF | TGTGCCGGCCGAGACAGGGGGCGCGACTATGGCTACACCTTC
TRBJ2-5 | - | - | TRBV27 | CASSLRQRETQYF | TGTGCCAGCAGTTTGCGACAGAGGGAGACCCAGTACTTC
TRBJ1-4 | - | - | TRBV4-1 | CASSQLGTNEKLFF | TGCGCCAGCAGCCAACTCGGGACAAATGAAAAACTGTTTTTT
TRBJ1-2 | TRBD1 | - | TRBV5-4 | CASSSPRGDLSYGYTF | TGTGCCAGCAGCTCCCCCAGGGGGGATTTGAGCTATGGCTACACCTTC
TRBJ1-4 | - | - | TRBV4-2 | CASSHFAGRGPQKKLFF | TGTGCCAGCAGCCACTTCGCGGGGCGCGGACCCCAGAAAAAACTGTTTTTT
TRBJ1-1 | - | once | TRBV27 | CASSLSAGGRRRNTEAFF | TGTGCCAGCAGTCTATCGGCCGGGGGTAGACGGAGGAACACTGAAGCTTTCTTT
TRBJ1-1 | - | - | TRBV29-1 | CSVYRTESPGEAFF | TGCAGCGTTTATAGGACAGAAAGTCCGGGTGAAGCTTTCTTT
TRBJ2-7 | - | - | TRBV10-1 | CASSLADSYEQYF | TGCGCCAGCAGCTTAGCGGACTCCTACGAGCAGTACTTC
TRBJ1-1 | TRBD1 | - | TRBV5-1 | CASSPRTGILNTEAFF | TGCGCCAGCAGCCCGAGGACAGGGATCTTGAACACTGAAGCTTTCTTT
TRBJ2-7 | TRBD1 | - | TRBV9 | CASSLQGGEQYF | TGTGCCAGCAGCTTACAGGGGGGCGAGCAGTACTTC
TRBJ1-4 | TRBD1 | once | TRBV4-1 | CASSPRTGVNEKLFF | TGCGCCAGCAGCCCCAGGACAGGGGTTAATGAAAAACTGTTTTTT
TRBJ1-2 | - | - | TRBV19 | CASSAQVNSYGYTF | TGTGCCAGTAGTGCACAGGTTAATTCCTATGGCTACACCTTC
TRBJ2-7 | TRBD1 | once | TRBV7-9 | CASSILTGAAEQYF | TGTGCCAGCAGCATCCTGACAGGGGCCGCCGAGCAGTACTTC
TRBJ1-2 | - | - | TRBV14 | CASSQDRGSPYGYTF | TGTGCCAGCAGCCAAGATAGGGGGTCCCCCTATGGCTACACCTTC
TRBJ1-5 | TRBD1 | few | TRBV4-1 | CASSQVWTGDQPQHF | TGCGCCAGCAGCCAGGTCTGGACAGGAGATCAGCCCCAGCATTTT
TRBJ1-1 | - | - | TRBV5-1 | CASSLDPGSSNTEAFF | TGCGCCAGCAGCTTGGATCCGGGGTCGTCGAACACTGAAGCTTTCTTT
TRBJ1-5 | - | - | TRBV7-2 | CASSEELNQPQHF | TGTGCCAGCAGCGAGGAACTCAATCAGCCCCAGCATTTT
TRBJ1-4 | - | - | TRBV30 | CAWSYRTANEKLFF | TGTGCCTGGAGTTACAGGACAGCGAATGAAAAACTGTTTTTT
TRBJ2-7 | TRBD1 | once | TRBV29-1 | CSVEWTGAYEQYF | TGCAGCGTTGAGTGGACAGGGGCCTACGAGCAGTACTTC
TRBJ1-2 | TRBD1 | - | TRBV5-4 | CASSSFHRGNYGYTF | TGTGCCAGCAGCTCATTCCACAGGGGGAACTATGGCTACACCTTC
TRBJ1-2 | TRBD1 | - | TRBV2 | CASRDQGAAGYTF | TGTGCCAGCAGGGATCAGGGGGCTGCTGGCTACACCTTC
TRBJ2-3 | - | - | TRBV7-8 | CASSLVTYLTDTQYF | TGTGCCAGCAGCTTAGTCACCTATCTCACAGATACGCAGTATTTT
TRBJ1-2 | - | few | TRBV25-1 | CASSEGHSTYGYTF | TGTGCCAGCAGTGAGGGACATTCCACCTATGGCTACACCTTC
TRBJ2-3 | - | - | TRBV19 | CASSQLADTQYF | TGTGCCAGTAGTCAACTAGCAGATACGCAGTATTTT
TRBJ2-7 | TRBD1 | - | TRBV7-7 | CASSSDRGAEQYF | TGTGCCAGCAGCTCGGACAGGGGAGCCGAGCAGTACTTC
TRBJ1-2 | TRBD1 | few | TRBV30 | CAWRSPGQGVWSDYGYTF | TGTGCCTGGAGGTCCCCGGGACAGGGTGTGTGGTCGGACTATGGCTACACCTTC
TRBJ1-2 | TRBD1 | - | TRBV5-6 | CASSFDRGRHRGYTF | TGTGCCAGCAGCTTTGACAGGGGCCGTCATCGGGGCTACACCTTC
TRBJ1-1 | TRBD1 | - | TRBV10-3 | CAISESTGQGRMNTEAFF | TGTGCCATCAGTGAGTCGACGGGACAGGGGAGGATGAACACTGAAGCTTTCTTT
TRBJ1-4 | - | - | TRBV9 | CASSGEPNEKLFF | TGTGCCAGCAGCGGGGAGCCTAATGAAAAACTGTTTTTT